Listed below are T cell receptor beta chains from one sample, sequenced in a study of T cell changes during pregnancy in multiple sclerosis. The data were produced by immunoSEQ multiplex PCR, yet TCRdb's version contains in-frame clones alone and is incomplete. The repertoire has tens of thousands of clones, around nine tenths of them found once; the top ten carry around 5.6%. Specimen: CD8+ T cells from peripheral blood mononuclear cells, collected after pregnancy. These receptors were obtained from a female donor in good health, enrolled as a control in a pregnancy study. The conserved cysteine and the conserved F or W are not part of the CDR3 here. Each record gives: V gene, CDR3 protein.

TRBV27	ASSLVGEGNQPQH
TRBV27	ASQKTAYEQY
TRBV6-5	ASSYSGQGRDEQF
TRBV23-1	ASSQLRGGLIPVLLRY
TRBV13	ASRDRGYNEQF
TRBV29-1	SVDRGYGYT
TRBV9	ASSVEGGGGTDTQY
TRBV2	ASSDQVLSGNTIY
TRBV7-9	ASSLTGEAF
TRBV5-1	ASSFGTENYGYT
TRBV7-9	ASSRGPEGGETEAF
TRBV10-3	AISETDYNEQF
TRBV28	ATTLGEQY
TRBV7-2	ASSPTGGSYEQY
TRBV9	ASSPGDSREQY
TRBV4-3	ASSQDGGTSYNEQF
TRBV19	ASKGAGANVLT
TRBV11-3	ASSLDPSTDTQY
TRBV7-7	ASSISWVETQY
TRBV4-1	ASSQGIGYEQY
TRBV4-3	ASSQAGPYNSPLH
TRBV27	ASSFLPGGVYEQY